Presented here are 32 T cell receptor beta chains from one specimen sequenced in a study of OX40 agonist ivuxolimab in advanced cancers. Libraries were prepared by immunoSEQ multiplex PCR; TCRdb keeps only in-frame clonotypes and omits some of them. The data hold tens of thousands of clones, with approximately 87% observed a single time. This specimen consisted of CD4+ or CD8+ T cells sorted from blood, obtained in a trial of the OX40 agonist ivuxolimab. These TCRs come from an adult with an advanced solid tumor such as melanoma, head and neck, liver or kidney cancer.

This chain connects TRBV5-6 to TRBJ2-5; 7 positions agree with TRBD1. The length of the CDR3 is 16 residues. Germline assignment: CDR1 SGHDT and CDR2 YYEEEE. J gave up 0 bases and V 3 bases, and 8 bases lay outside the gene matches. CDR3 region: CASSWQDRPYQETQYF. CDR3 coding DNA: TGTGCCAGCAGCTGGCAGGACAGGCCGTACCAAGAGACCCAGTACTTC.

The chain carries TRBV6-1 and TRBJ2-4, with 9 bases aligning to TRBD2. CDR1 and CDR2 from the germline V gene are MNHNS and SASEGT. This CDR3 is built from 14 residues. V was pared by 6 bases and J by 9 bases, with 9 bases of the junction left unmatched. CDR3 residues: CASSFVAGEGIQYF. In DNA, the CDR3 is TGTGCCAGCAGCTTTGTAGCGGGAGAAGGCATTCAGTACTTC.

This chain connects TRBV9 to TRBJ2-2; D remains unclear. The CDR3 spans 14 residues. Trimming removed 4 bases at V and 4 bases at J, with 11 bases between. Germline V gene sequence: CDR1 SGDLS, CDR2 YYNGEE. The CDR3 region has the DNA TGTGCCAGCAGCATAGGACCGATCACCGGGGAGCTGTTTTTT. Its protein is CASSIGPITGELFF.

The genes are TRBV19 and TRBJ2-3; the match to TRBD1 covers 8 bases. Germline V gene lookup returns CDR1 LNHDA and CDR2 SQIVND (reference sequence). The CDR3 length is 16 residues. Trimming removed 7 bases from V and 1 base from J; junction bases left unmatched: 10. The CDR3 DNA follows: TGTGCCAGTAAAGCCCTCCGGGGACAGGGCACAGATACGCAGTATTTT. This encodes CASKALRGQGTDTQYF.

The V and J genes are TRBV7-2 and TRBJ1-1, with D possibly TRBD1 on 5 matching bases. V shed 0 bases and J shed 5 bases, with 10 bases lying between them. The CDR3 is 14 residues long. CDR1 SGHTA and CDR2 FQGNSA come from the germline V gene. CDR3 loop: CASSLAWDGTEAFF. CDR3 nucleotide sequence: TGTGCCAGCAGCTTAGCTTGGGACGGAACTGAAGCTTTCTTT.

The chain carries TRBV28 and TRBJ2-1; 7 bases are shared with TRBD2. Unmatched junction bases numbered 8, after V lost 6 bases and J lost 6 bases. This CDR3 contains 14 residues. The V gene's germline CDR1 is MDHEN and CDR2 SYDVKM. The DNA for the CDR3 is TGTGCCAGCAGCCTCCGGGACTACCGCAATGAGCAGTTCTTC. Protein product: CASSLRDYRNEQFF.

This clone was recorded a few times. The chain carries TRBV2 and TRBJ2-2, with 9 bases lining up with TRBD1. The CDR3 spans 15 residues. Per germline, CDR1 SNHLY and CDR2 FYNNEI. Trimming removed 5 bases from V and 5 bases from J; junction bases left unmatched: 6. The CDR3: CASSIQGARTGELFF. The DNA of the CDR3 is TGTGCCAGCAGTATACAGGGGGCTCGGACCGGGGAGCTGTTTTTT.

The V and J genes are TRBV7-9 and TRBJ1-1; maybe TRBD1 (5 bases). Germline CDR1 reads SEHNR; CDR2 reads FQNEAQ (reference sequence). The CDR3 extends over 13 amino acids. Trimming removed 10 bases at V and 3 bases at J, with 15 bases between. This CDR3 reads CATLPLGDTEAFF. The CDR3, as DNA: TGTGCCACCCTACCGTTGGGGGACACTGAAGCTTTCTTT.

The chain links TRBV21-1 to TRBJ2-7; the table assigns TRBD1, which was not confirmed against the DNA. TRBV21-1 is an annotated pseudogene. CDR3 length equals 15 residues. CDR3 amino acids: CASSGGQDGAYEQYF. CDR3 in DNA: TGTGCCAGCAGCGGTGGACAGGATGGCGCCTACGAGCAGTACTTC.

The CDR3 DNA follows: TGTGCCAGCAGCCAGCCTGCAGGGGGTGGATTAGAGACCCAGTACTTC. It encodes CASSQPAGGGLETQYF. V usage is TRBV14 and J usage is TRBJ2-5; the match to TRBD1 covers 7 bases. The CDR3 is 16 residues long. The ends lost 3 bases at V and 4 bases at J; junction bases unmatched: 11. The germline gives CDR1 SGHDN, CDR2 FVKESK.

The chain combines TRBV18 with TRBJ1-3; D unresolved. The CDR3 totals 15 residues. V was shortened by 3 bases and J by 4 bases, with 13 bases between the two germline ends. Germline assignment: CDR1 KGHSH and CDR2 LQKENI. The CDR3, as DNA: TGTGCCAGCTCACCCCCGGAAGGGAGCGGAAACACCATATATTTT. It specifies CASSPPEGSGNTIYF.

This clone was found once. The V gene is TRBV6-1, the J gene TRBJ1-3, with D possibly being TRBD1 (6 bases). The germline V gene encodes CDR1 MNHNS and CDR2 SASEGT. V was pared by 6 bases and J by 4 bases, with 13 bases between. The CDR3 totals 14 residues. DNA for the CDR3: TGTGCCAGCAGGTCAGCCCAGGGGGGAAACACCATATATTTT. Amino acid sequence: CASRSAQGGNTIYF.

The sample holds one count of this clone. The chain is built from TRBV15 and TRBJ2-6; 9 bases align to TRBD1. The V and J ends lost 2 bases and 11 bases, in that order; junction bases with no gene match: 7. CDR3 length: 15 residues. In germline, CDR1 is LNHNV, CDR2 YYDKDF (reference sequence). CDR3 sequence reads: CATSRPGQGLDVLTF. The CDR3 DNA follows: TGTGCCACCAGCAGACCGGGACAGGGCCTCGACGTCCTGACTTTC. Based on the CDR3 plus reference TRBV15 and TRBJ2-6, the full variable domain is DAMVIQNPRYQVTQFGKPVTLSCSQTLNHNVMYWYQQKSSQAPKLLFHYYDKDFNNEADTPDNFQSRRPNTSFCFLDIRSPGLGDTAMYLCATSRPGQGLDVLTFGAGSRLTVL.

The chain has TRBV27 and TRBJ2-2, with 9 bases lining up with TRBD1. CDR3 length: 17 amino acids. After removal of 1 base from V and 4 bases from J, the junction contained 7 bases not matched to a gene. Germline V gives CDR1 MNHEY, CDR2 SMNVEV (reference sequence). The CDR3 sequence is CASSLLLTGGSTGELFF. The CDR3 region has the DNA TGTGCCAGCAGTTTATTGCTGACAGGGGGGAGCACCGGGGAGCTGTTTTTT.

The rearrangement links TRBV25-1 to TRBJ1-2; D gene ambiguous. The CDR3 is 13 residues long. Germline V gene sequence: CDR1 MGHDK, CDR2 SYGVNS. Trimming cost V 7 bases and J 7 bases, with 16 bases left between them. CDR3 residues: CASIGPEVGGYTF. CDR3 DNA sequence: TGTGCCAGCATCGGGCCAGAAGTAGGTGGCTACACCTTC.

As DNA, the CDR3 is TGTGCCAGCAGTTCCGGAACGACTGGTTGGTTCTTC. As protein: CASSSGTTGWFF. The V gene is TRBV27, the J gene TRBJ2-1, with D unclear. V was pared by 4 bases and J by 15 bases, with 16 bases between. Per the germline V gene, CDR1 is MNHEY and CDR2 is SMNVEV (reference sequence). This CDR3 comprises 12 residues.

The chain couples TRBV4-1 to TRBJ1-1; possible D gene TRBD1, 6 bases. V was shortened by 1 base and J by 4 bases, with 13 bases between the two germline ends. The CDR3 runs 15 residues. Germline V gives CDR1 MGHRA, CDR2 YSYEKL. DNA for the CDR3: TGCGCCAGCAGCCAAGGGACAGACCTAGGCACTGAAGCTTTCTTT. It encodes CASSQGTDLGTEAFF.

The CDR3 DNA reads as TGTGCCAGCTCACCACCGGGGACCCGGAGTGGCTACACCTTC. Its protein product is CASSPPGTRSGYTF. The J gene is TRBJ1-2, the V gene TRBV18; maybe TRBD1 (5 bases). V lost 0 bases to trimming and J lost 7 bases, with 12 bases between them. The CDR3 has 14 amino acids. Per the germline V gene, CDR1 is KGHSH and CDR2 is LQKENI.

V gene TRBV6-1 combines with J gene TRBJ2-3; perhaps TRBD1 as D (5 bases). The CDR3 covers 15 residues. From germline, CDR1 is MNHNS and CDR2 SASEGT. Trimming left V 2 bases short and J 6 bases short, with 15 bases between. DNA for the CDR3: TGTGCCAGCAGTGAACTTCGGACAAAACTTGATACGCAGTATTTT. Its protein is CASSELRTKLDTQYF.

This clone was seen just once. The rearrangement links TRBV7-9 to TRBJ1-4; the match to TRBD1 covers 9 bases. Germline V lookup: CDR1 SEHNR, CDR2 FQNEAQ (reference sequence). CDR3 length: 15 amino acids. The junction had 5 bases not matched to a gene; V was cut back by 3 bases and J by 6 bases. The CDR3 is CASSLGQGSDEKLFF. CDR3 nucleotides: TGTGCCAGCAGCTTGGGACAGGGAAGCGATGAAAAACTGTTTTTT. The whole variable domain, remainder taken from reference TRBV7-9 and TRBJ1-4, is DTGVSQNPRHKITKRGQNVTFRCDPISEHNRLYWYRQTLGQGPEFLTYFQNEAQLEKSRLLSDRFSAERPKGSFSTLEIQRTEQGDSAMYLCASSLGQGSDEKLFFGSGTQLSVL.

Details on this clone: One end of the junction varies from germline; a read error may be responsible. Other DNA sequences from this sample encode an identical CDR3 as well. The chain couples TRBV11-2 to TRBJ2-1; a possible D gene is TRBD2 (6 bases). The germline CDR1 and CDR2 sequences are SGHAT and FQNNGV. There are 15 residues in the CDR3. The CDR3 nucleotides read TGTGCCAGCAGCTTAGATCCTAGTGGGAGGAATGGGCAGTTCTTC. Its protein is CASSLDPSGRNGQFF.

The chain employs TRBV28 and TRBJ2-5; D may be TRBD2 (7 bases). The CDR3 extends over 14 amino acids. V lost 10 bases and J 5 bases, leaving 20 bases between the germline ends. Germline V lookup: CDR1 MDHEN, CDR2 SYDVKM. Here the CDR3 DNA reads TGTGCCACCGTAGGGGGGGGAAGTAGCGAGACCCAGTACTTC. Translating gives CATVGGGSSETQYF.

V is TRBV7-9 and J is TRBJ1-1; D unclear. This CDR3 comprises 15 residues. V dropped 4 bases and J dropped 1 base, with 13 bases sitting between them. Per germline, CDR1 SEHNR and CDR2 FQNEAQ (reference sequence). This chain's CDR3 is CASSSSIRANTEAFF. The CDR3 nucleotides read TGTGCCAGCAGCTCCTCCATTAGGGCGAACACTGAAGCTTTCTTT.

This clone is a singleton in its sample. The chain joins TRBV11-3 to TRBJ1-2; the match to TRBD1 covers 10 bases. Germline V lookup: CDR1 SGHNT, CDR2 YENEEA. Trimming took 4 bases from V and 6 from J; bases not matched to a gene: 5. The CDR3 is 14 amino acids. The CDR3 sequence: CASSSGQGGDGYTF. The CDR3 nucleotides read TGTGCCAGCAGCTCCGGACAGGGGGGGGATGGCTACACCTTC.

This clone was detected a few times. The V call is TRBV7-9, the J call TRBJ1-1, with 9 bases fitting TRBD1. This CDR3 spans 13 amino acids. The J segment lost 8 bases and the V segment lost 1 base, leaving 2 bases of the junction unmatched. Germline CDR1 and CDR2: SEHNR and FQNEAQ (reference sequence). CDR3 sequence (DNA): TGTGCCAGCAGCTTAGAAACAGGGGGCGAAGCTTTCTTT. Its protein product is CASSLETGGEAFF. Supplemented by reference TRBV7-9 and TRBJ1-1, the full variable domain reads DTGVSQNPRHKITKRGQNVTFRCDPISEHNRLYWYRQTLGQGPEFLTYFQNEAQLEKSRLLSDRFSAERPKGSFSTLEIQRTEQGDSAMYLCASSLETGGEAFFGQGTRLTVV.

This clone was seen once. The chain has TRBV7-3 and TRBJ2-5, with 9 positions matching TRBD1. Germline V gene sequence: CDR1 SGHTA, CDR2 FQGTGA. The ends lost 5 bases at V and 7 bases at J; junction bases unmatched: 5. The CDR3 covers 13 residues. In nucleotides, the CDR3 is TGTGCCAGCAGCGGGACAGGGTTCGGGACCCAGTACTTC. It translates to CASSGTGFGTQYF.

CDR3 residues: CAWRDYREGGSPLHF. The CDR3 DNA is TGTGCCTGGAGGGATTACAGGGAGGGTGGGTCACCCCTCCACTTT. The V gene is TRBV30, the J gene TRBJ1-6; maybe TRBD1 (6 bases). CDR1 is GTSNPN and CDR2 is SVGIG in the germline V gene (reference sequence). V lost 3 bases and J lost 10, with 19 bases in between. The CDR3 runs to 15 residues.

The chain employs TRBV6-5 and TRBJ1-1; no firm D call. Germline CDR1 MNHEY, CDR2 SVGAGI. V lost 2 bases and J 0 bases, leaving 10 bases between the germline ends. The length of the CDR3 is 15 residues. CDR3 protein: CASSYGIGMNTEAFF. The CDR3 DNA reads as TGTGCCAGCAGTTACGGTATAGGGATGAACACTGAAGCTTTCTTT.

The rearrangement links TRBV6-5 to TRBJ2-6; D unclear. Germline CDR1 MNHEY, CDR2 SVGAGI. The germline V and J ends were trimmed by 5 bases and 1 base, with 3 bases remaining between them. This CDR3 contains 13 residues. The CDR3 region has the DNA TGTGCCAGCAGTCGATCTGGGGCCAACGTCCTGACTTTC. Protein product: CASSRSGANVLTF.

The rearrangement joins TRBV6-5 to TRBJ1-2, with 9 bases that match TRBD1. In germline, CDR1 is MNHEY, CDR2 SVGAGI. The CDR3 runs 14 residues. The V segment lost 2 bases and the J segment 7 bases; nucleotides outside the gene matches: 5. CDR3 coding DNA: TGTGCCAGCAGTTACGCGGACAGGGGCTCTGGCTACACCTTC. Its translation: CASSYADRGSGYTF.

The rearrangement links TRBV4-2 to TRBJ2-3; the D gene could be TRBD1 or TRBD2 (5 bases each). The CDR3 length is 16 residues. V shed 0 bases and J shed 6 bases, with 16 bases lying between them. Germline V lookup: CDR1 LGHNA, CDR2 YNFKEQ. The CDR3 nucleotides are TGTGCCAGCAGCCAAGATCCCTTGGGGGTAACGGATACGCAGTATTTT. As protein: CASSQDPLGVTDTQYF.

This rearrangement joins TRBV18 to TRBJ1-1; no firm D call. The V gene's germline CDR1 is KGHSH and CDR2 LQKENI. Trimming pared 4 bases from V and 0 bases from J, leaving 6 bases between. This CDR3 is 13 amino acids long. The CDR3: CASSQEMNTEAFF. Here the CDR3 DNA reads TGTGCCAGCTCACAGGAGATGAACACTGAAGCTTTCTTT.